Below are 6 T cell receptor beta chains sequenced from a single sample in a study of T cells expressing NK-cell markers. TCRdb re-called the 5' RACE reads, yielding one record per CDR3 amino acid sequence without DNA. Its clone listing holds under 200,000 distinct CDR3 sequences. The specimen was blood T cells: a sorted CD56 or NKG2C T cell subset, CD4+ or CD8+ T cells, or bulk PBMC T cells (not recorded which). Every receptor here comes from a woman between 18 and 69 years old in good health.

V and J are TRBV9 and TRBJ1-5; the D gene TCRdb calls, TRBD1, cannot be checked with no DNA. The CDR3 loop spans 15 amino acids. Germline V CDR1 and CDR2: SGDLS, YYNGEE. The chain's CDR3 is CASSVDPAINQPQHF.

The V gene is TRBV2, the J gene TRBJ2-3; TCRdb reports TRBD1, a call that lacks DNA to check it against. CDR1 and CDR2 from the germline V gene are SNHLY and FYNNEI. This CDR3 has 17 residues. The CDR3 reads CASSEAPGATRADTQYF.

This chain uses TRBV4-1 with TRBJ2-7; TCRdb selects TRBD2, and the lack of DNA leaves this call unchecked. CDR1 MGHRA and CDR2 YSYEKL come from the germline V gene. The CDR3 covers 16 residues. The CDR3 reads CASSQDVLAGDYEQYF.

The chain uses TRBV28 and TRBJ2-7; TCRdb reports TRBD1, a call that lacks DNA to check it against. The CDR3 loop spans 17 amino acids. The germline CDR1 and CDR2 sequences are MDHEN and SYDVKM. CDR3 amino acids: CASSPPPYGKNSYEQYF.

The rearrangement uses TRBV2 and TRBJ1-5; the D call from TCRdb, TRBD1, cannot be confirmed without DNA. The CDR3 loop spans 13 amino acids. Germline CDR1 reads SNHLY; CDR2 reads FYNNEI. This chain's CDR3 is CASLPGRGQPQHF.

This chain links TRBV5-6 with TRBJ2-2; the D call from TCRdb, TRBD2, cannot be confirmed without DNA. Germline-derived CDR1 and CDR2 are SGHDT and YYEEEE. This CDR3 has 16 amino acids. The CDR3 here is CASSKQRGLAAGELFF.